This T cell receptor beta chain was captured by sequencing in a study of control samples from healthy donors and cancer patients. The assay was immunoSEQ multiplex PCR, and TCRdb's table has in-frame clones only and misses some. The sample lists 90,000 or so clones, roughly nine tenths occurring once. V lost 3 bases, J lost 10 bases, and 22 bases lay in between. Germline CDR1 reads KGHSH; CDR2 reads LQKENI. The CDR3 consists of 16 residues. The chain couples TRBV18 to TRBJ2-1; tentative D call: TRBD1 (6 bases). The source of this sequence is a woman aged 50 to 65 in good health. Sequencing was done on a sample of blood. The CDR3 nucleotides read TGTGCCAGCTCACCTACCCGGGACAAAAGGCAGAGGGAGCAGTTCTTC. The encoded protein is CASSPTRDKRQREQFF.